A selection of T cell receptor beta chains follows, all from one sample in a study of blood T cell repertoires in COVID-19. The data were produced by immunoSEQ multiplex PCR, yet TCRdb's version contains in-frame clones alone and is incomplete. The sample lists about 240,000 clones, more than 75% seen once, with around an eighth in the top ten. What was sequenced was peripheral blood. The receptors originated from a man at least 80 years old with acute or convalescent COVID-19. The CDR3 runs from the conserved cysteine through the conserved F or W. A D gene is named only where the DNA matches it firmly. Part of the rows lack a size; the others show once, few, many or a class for expanded clones.

J: TRBJ2-4; V: TRBV12-3/TRBV12-4; D: .; size: .; DNA: TGTGCCAGCAGCCGGGGGGCGGACTACATTCAGTACTTC; CDR3: CASSRGADYIQYF
J: TRBJ1-4; V: TRBV18; D: TRBD1; size: .; DNA: TGTGCCAGCTCACCATCAGGGGGATCTGAAAAACTGTTTTTT; CDR3: CASSPSGGSEKLFF
J: TRBJ2-1; V: TRBV14; D: TRBD2; size: .; DNA: TGTGCCAGCAGCCATTGGACTAGCGGGAACAATGAGCAGTTCTTC; CDR3: CASSHWTSGNNEQFF
J: TRBJ2-2; V: TRBV7-9; D: .; size: .; DNA: TGTGCCAGCACGGGGCGGGGGCTCGAGAACACCGGGGAGCTGTTTTTT; CDR3: CASTGRGLENTGELFF
J: TRBJ1-5; V: TRBV15; D: .; size: .; DNA: TGTGCCACCGCAGGGCTCTACTATCAGCCCCAGCATTTT; CDR3: CATAGLYYQPQHF
J: TRBJ1-2; V: TRBV25-1; D: .; size: .; DNA: TGTGCCAGCAGTGGTGCAGGGGATGGCTACACCTTC; CDR3: CASSGAGDGYTF
J: TRBJ2-1; V: TRBV29-1; D: TRBD1; size: .; DNA: TGCAGCGTTGTCGGACAGGGGGTGAATGAGCAGTTCTTC; CDR3: CSVVGQGVNEQFF
J: TRBJ1-2; V: TRBV28; D: .; size: .; DNA: TGTGCCAGCAGTTTAACTAGCCACGGCTCCACTAACTATGGCTACACCTTC; CDR3: CASSLTSHGSTNYGYTF
J: TRBJ1-1; V: TRBV6-5; D: TRBD1; size: .; DNA: TGTGCCAGCAGCCCCAGGGGGCTTACGGACACTGAAGCTTTCTTT; CDR3: CASSPRGLTDTEAFF
J: TRBJ2-1; V: TRBV11-3; D: .; size: .; DNA: TGTGCCAGCAGCTTAGGGAGAAACAATGAGCAGTTCTTC; CDR3: CASSLGRNNEQFF
J: TRBJ1-6; V: TRBV28; D: .; size: .; DNA: TGTGCCAGCAGCCCGCTCAGGGTCAGAAATTCACCCCTCCACTTT; CDR3: CASSPLRVRNSPLHF
J: TRBJ2-3; V: TRBV5-1; D: .; size: .; DNA: TGCGCCAGCAGCTTGGCCTGGACAGCCACACACACAGATACGCAGTATTTT; CDR3: CASSLAWTATHTDTQYF
J: TRBJ1-2; V: TRBV2; D: TRBD1; size: .; DNA: TGTGCCAGCAGTGAAGCGGGACAGACTCCCTATGGCTACACCTTC; CDR3: CASSEAGQTPYGYTF
J: TRBJ1-3; V: TRBV5-1; D: TRBD1; size: .; DNA: TGCGCCAGCAGCTCTACAGGGGACTCTGGAAACACCATATATTTT; CDR3: CASSSTGDSGNTIYF
J: TRBJ1-1; V: TRBV5-1; D: .; size: .; DNA: TGCGCCAGCAGCCCATCAGAGGGAGGCACTGAAGCTTTCTTT; CDR3: CASSPSEGGTEAFF
J: TRBJ2-5; V: TRBV30; D: TRBD2; size: .; DNA: TGTGCCTGGAGTGTAATACCTAGCGGGAGAAATACGGAGACCCAGTACTTC; CDR3: CAWSVIPSGRNTETQYF
J: TRBJ1-1; V: TRBV3-1/TRBV3-2; D: .; size: .; DNA: TGTGCCAGCAGCCGACAGCTAGGGACTGAAGCTTTCTTT; CDR3: CASSRQLGTEAFF
J: TRBJ1-1; V: TRBV12-3/TRBV12-4; D: .; size: .; DNA: TGTGCCAGCACCTTGACAGGAAGTACTGAAGCTTTCTTT; CDR3: CASTLTGSTEAFF
J: TRBJ1-1; V: TRBV20-1; D: .; size: .; DNA: TGCAGTGCTAGTGTCCCGGTGAACACTGAAGCTTTCTTT; CDR3: CSASVPVNTEAFF
J: TRBJ2-1; V: TRBV11-3; D: .; size: .; DNA: TGTGCCAGCAGCTTAGATTCCGCGCTCTGGTCCAATGAGCAGTTCTTC; CDR3: CASSLDSALWSNEQFF
J: TRBJ2-5; V: TRBV2; D: .; size: .; DNA: TGTGCCAGCAGTGAACAGAAAGAGACCCAGTACTTC; CDR3: CASSEQKETQYF
J: TRBJ2-7; V: TRBV20-1; D: .; size: .; DNA: TGCAGTGCTATGGACAACTACGAGCAGTACTTC; CDR3: CSAMDNYEQYF
J: TRBJ1-5; V: TRBV28; D: .; size: .; DNA: TGTGCCAGCAGTTTATGGGGCCGCGGGAGCAATCAGCCCCAGCATTTT; CDR3: CASSLWGRGSNQPQHF
J: TRBJ2-1; V: TRBV5-1; D: TRBD1; size: .; DNA: TGCGCCAGCAGCTTAGATGTAGGACAGGGCTATGAGCAGTTCTTC; CDR3: CASSLDVGQGYEQFF
J: TRBJ1-1; V: TRBV6-5; D: .; size: .; DNA: TGTGCCAGCAGCCCCCGGACAGTGAACACTGAAGCTTTCTTT; CDR3: CASSPRTVNTEAFF
J: TRBJ2-3; V: TRBV29-1; D: .; size: .; DNA: TGCAGCGTTGAAGATCCAGGATATACGCAGTATTTT; CDR3: CSVEDPGYTQYF
J: TRBJ2-7; V: TRBV3-1/TRBV3-2; D: TRBD2; size: .; DNA: TGTGCCAGCAGCCCTCGGAGTAGCGGGAGGGCAGGCGAGCAGTACTTC; CDR3: CASSPRSSGRAGEQYF
J: TRBJ1-5; V: TRBV3-1/TRBV3-2; D: .; size: .; DNA: TGTGCCAGCAGCCAAGAAGACCGCGGGGGGCCCCAGCATTTT; CDR3: CASSQEDRGGPQHF
J: TRBJ1-1; V: TRBV28; D: TRBD1; size: .; DNA: TGTGCCAGCACCACCATACAGGGGCGAGGAAGCACTGAAGCTTTCTTT; CDR3: CASTTIQGRGSTEAFF
J: TRBJ1-1; V: TRBV18; D: .; size: .; DNA: TGTGCCAGCTCACCAGGGGAGAGGATGAACACTGAAGCTTTCTTT; CDR3: CASSPGERMNTEAFF
J: TRBJ2-3; V: TRBV11-3; D: .; size: once; DNA: TGTGCCAGCAGCTTAGGGGCCTCCCCTGGCACAGATACGCAGTATTTT; CDR3: CASSLGASPGTDTQYF